One sample yielded the 27 T cell receptor beta chains listed below, sequenced in a study of CD8 T cells in ankylosing spondylitis. TCRdb re-called the 5' RACE reads with MiXCR, one entry per CDR3 protein. Of approximately 110,000 distinct CDR3 sequences listed, about 25% are singletons. The specimen was synovial fluid, either unsorted or a sorted T cell fraction (not recorded which). The receptors stem from a male donor with ankylosing spondylitis.

The chain combines TRBV10-3 with TRBJ2-3; 8 bases match TRBD2. The CDR3 is made up of 14 amino acids. The V gene end was trimmed by 7 bases and the J gene end by 0 bases; junction bases not matched to a gene: 3. The germline V gene encodes CDR1 ENHRY and CDR2 SYGVKD. CDR3 sequence: CAITREGSTDTQYF. CDR3 coding DNA: TGTGCCATCACACGGGAGGGAAGCACAGATACGCAGTATTTT.

The rearrangement links TRBV10-3 to TRBJ2-7, with a possible D match to TRBD1 (6 bases). Per germline, CDR1 ENHRY and CDR2 SYGVKD. V lost 5 bases, J lost 0 bases, and 11 bases lay in between. The CDR3 is made up of 14 amino acids. For the CDR3, the DNA is TGTGCCATCAGTAGAACGGACAGCTCCTACGAGCAGTACTTC. This translates into CAISRTDSSYEQYF.

This clonotype was seen a handful of times. V and J are TRBV12-3 or TRBV12-4 and TRBJ2-7, with 11 bases that match TRBD2. J gave up 3 bases and V 6 bases, and 4 bases lay outside the gene matches. CDR3 length: 14 residues. In nucleotides, the CDR3 is TGTGCCAGCAGACTAGCGGGAGAAGACTACGAGCAGTACTTC. Translated: CASRLAGEDYEQYF.

J is TRBJ1-6 and V is TRBV10-1; the D is unclear. V lost 4 bases and J lost 7, with 8 bases in between. The CDR3 is 13 amino acids. Germline V lookup: CDR1 WNHNN, CDR2 SYGVQD (reference sequence). As DNA, the CDR3 is TGCGCCAGCAGTGCGGGATTCAATTCACCCCTCCACTTT. Residues: CASSAGFNSPLHF.

CDR3 loop: CASGTEGYYGYTF. The CDR3 region has the DNA TGCGCCAGCGGGACAGAGGGTTACTATGGCTACACCTTC. V gene TRBV5-1 combines with J gene TRBJ1-2, with 7 nucleotides matching TRBD1. The CDR3 is made up of 13 amino acids. Germline-derived CDR1 and CDR2 are SGHRS and YFSETQ. Losses at the gene ends were 7 bases for V and 3 bases for J; bases not matched to a gene: 6.

This sequence joins TRBV29-1 and TRBJ2-4, with D perhaps matching TRBD1 or TRBD2 (5 bases each). This CDR3 spans 12 amino acids. V was trimmed by 7 bases and J by 9 bases, leaving 16 bases between them. The germline V gene has CDR1 SQVTM and CDR2 ANQGSEA. In DNA form, the CDR3 reads TGCAGCGCCGCAGGGACCATGACCATTCAGTACTTC. The encoded protein is CSAAGTMTIQYF. The full variable domain, with the rest looked up from reference TRBV29-1 and TRBJ2-4, is SAVISQKPSRDICQRGTSLTIQCQVDSQVTMMFWYRQQPGQSLTLIATANQGSEATYESGFVIDKFPISRPNLTFSTLTVSNMSPEDSSIYLCSAAGTMTIQYFGAGTRLSVL.

This clonotype was picked up a small number of times. Its ends do not fully match the called genes, so a read error is possible. The rearrangement joins TRBV12-3 or TRBV12-4 to TRBJ1-3; the D is unclear. This CDR3 comprises 13 residues. The CDR3 sequence is CASSPLLGSTIYF. CDR3 DNA sequence: TGTGCCAGCAGTCCCCTATTGGGAAGCACCATATATTTT.

This chain joins TRBV10-3 and TRBJ2-4; 7 bases line up with TRBD2. Germline V CDR1 and CDR2: ENHRY, SYGVKD. Losses at the gene ends were 2 bases for V and 3 bases for J; bases not matched to a gene: 4. CDR3 size: 15 residues. The CDR3 loop is CAISEGSGGKNIQYF. The CDR3 DNA sequence: TGTGCCATCAGTGAGGGGTCGGGAGGCAAAAACATTCAGTACTTC.

This clonotype is medium-sized (0.01 to 0.1%). The chain recombines TRBV13 with TRBJ1-1, with 9 bases identical to TRBD1. The CDR3 contains 12 residues. CDR1 and CDR2 from the germline V gene are PRHDT and FYEKMQ (reference sequence). With V trimmed by 9 bases and J by 5 bases, 4 bases remained unmatched. The CDR3 nucleotides are TGTGCCAGTAAGACAGGGGGGACTGAAGCTTTCTTT. Translation: CASKTGGTEAFF.

This clonotype has more than one count but fewer than ten. This chain uses TRBV5-5 with TRBJ2-3; D is possibly TRBD1 or TRBD2 (6 bases each). CDR3 length: 15 amino acids. The germline gives CDR1 SGHKS, CDR2 YYEKEE (reference sequence). Trimming took off 4 bases at V and 4 bases at J, with 16 bases between the two ends. The CDR3 bases are TGTGCCAGCAGCCCCCAGGGGAGGTCCCCAGATACGCAGTATTTT. It encodes CASSPQGRSPDTQYF.

The chain employs TRBV25-1 and TRBJ2-2; 7 bases match TRBD2. The length of the CDR3 is 14 residues. J lost 5 bases, V lost 1 base, and 1 base had no gene match. CDR1 MGHDK and CDR2 SYGVNS come from the germline V gene. CDR3 loop: CASSESGGTGELFF. CDR3 nucleotide sequence: TGTGCCAGCAGTGAATCGGGGGGAACCGGGGAGCTGTTTTTT.

This clonotype was seen a few times. V is TRBV3-1 and J is TRBJ2-1; 7 nucleotides align to TRBD1. The germline V gene encodes CDR1 LGHDT and CDR2 YNNKEL (reference sequence). The CDR3 covers 14 residues. Germline trimming cut 4 bases from V and 6 bases from J; bases unmatched to any gene: 6. The CDR3 loop reads CASSLDRVSNEQFF. As DNA, the CDR3 is TGTGCCAGCAGCCTTGACAGGGTCAGCAATGAGCAGTTCTTC.

This chain connects TRBV7-2 to TRBJ2-1; TRBD1 aligns across 8 bases. From germline, CDR1 is SGHTA and CDR2 FQGNSA. The CDR3 totals 13 residues. V trimming: 4 bases; J trimming: 7 bases; junction bases outside the gene matches: 3. The CDR3 loop reads CASSSDRANEQFF. CDR3 sequence (DNA): TGTGCCAGCAGCTCGGACAGGGCGAATGAGCAGTTCTTC. The entire variable domain, with the rest obtained from reference TRBV7-2 and TRBJ2-1, is as follows: GAGVSQSPSNKVTEKGKDVELRCDPISGHTALYWYRQSLGQGLEFLIYFQGNSAPDKSGLPSDRFSAERTGGSVSTLTIQRTQQEDSAVYLCASSSDRANEQFFGPGTRLTVL.

This clonotype was observed many times. V and J are TRBV12-3 or TRBV12-4 and TRBJ2-1; perhaps TRBD2 as D (5 bases). V was shortened by 3 bases and J by 5 bases, with 14 bases between the two germline ends. The length of the CDR3 is 15 residues. Written as DNA, the CDR3 is TGTGCCAGCAGTTTGGCGGGCGGCAACCACAATGAGCAGTTCTTC. Protein sequence: CASSLAGGNHNEQFF.

This clonotype has only a few counts. The chain recombines TRBV7-2 with TRBJ1-1, with TRBD1 as a possible D gene (5 bases). Deletions cut 5 bases from V and 7 bases from J, with 8 bases between. Looked up from germline, CDR1 is SGHTA and CDR2 is FQGNSA. This CDR3 is 11 amino acids long. The CDR3 sequence is CASSPGLEAFF. The CDR3 DNA is TGTGCCAGCAGCCCGGGACTTGAAGCTTTCTTT. Based on the CDR3 plus reference TRBV7-2 and TRBJ1-1, the full variable domain is GAGVSQSPSNKVTEKGKDVELRCDPISGHTALYWYRQSLGQGLEFLIYFQGNSAPDKSGLPSDRFSAERTGGSVSTLTIQRTQQEDSAVYLCASSPGLEAFFGQGTRLTVV.

This clonotype has only a few counts. The rearrangement joins TRBV12-3 or TRBV12-4 to TRBJ2-1, with 9 bases fitting TRBD2. The CDR3 has 16 amino acids. After removal of 1 base from V and 6 bases from J, the junction contained 7 bases not matched to a gene. The CDR3 DNA reads as TGTGCCAGCAGTTTAGGTCCGGGCGGGGGGGTCAATGAGCAGTTCTTC. Its protein is CASSLGPGGGVNEQFF.

This clonotype was seen more than once but under ten times. This chain joins TRBV5-1 and TRBJ2-1; 11 bases agree with TRBD2. This CDR3 contains 15 residues. Trimming removed 4 bases from V and 8 bases from J; junction bases left unmatched: 8. Per the germline V gene, CDR1 is SGHRS and CDR2 is YFSETQ. The CDR3 reads CASSRLAGSGDEQFF. DNA of the CDR3: TGCGCCAGCAGCCGACTAGCGGGGTCCGGCGATGAGCAGTTCTTC. The full variable domain, its missing parts supplied by reference TRBV5-1 and TRBJ2-1, is KAGVTQTPRYLIKTRGQQVTLSCSPISGHRSVSWYQQTPGQGLQFLFEYFSETQRNKGNFPGRFSGRQFSNSRSEMNVSTLELGDSALYLCASSRLAGSGDEQFFGPGTRLTVL.

This chain connects TRBV24-1 to TRBJ2-2; D might be TRBD1 (5 bases). This CDR3 is 14 amino acids long. The V gene lost 4 bases and the J gene lost 5 bases, with 10 bases spanning the gap. CDR1 KGHDR and CDR2 SFDVKD come from the germline V gene. Here the CDR3 reads CATSEFRDTGELFF. Here the CDR3 DNA reads TGTGCCACCAGTGAGTTCAGGGATACCGGGGAGCTGTTTTTT.

This clonotype turned up a few times. The J gene is TRBJ2-1, the V gene TRBV2; D is ambiguous. The CDR3 covers 13 residues. V was cut by 5 bases and J by 0 bases, with 5 bases left in between. The germline gives CDR1 SNHLY, CDR2 FYNNEI. The CDR3 DNA sequence: TGTGCCAGCAGTACCCGCTCCTACAATGAGCAGTTCTTC. Translated: CASSTRSYNEQFF.

The gene calls are TRBV5-1 and TRBJ1-2; tentatively, D is TRBD1 (6 bases). The CDR3 is 13 residues long. V was shortened by 4 bases and J by 7 bases, with 14 bases between the two germline ends. In germline, CDR1 is SGHRS, CDR2 YFSETQ. In nucleotides, the CDR3 is TGCGCCAGCAGCCACAGGGTGGAGGGTGGCTACACCTTC. This translates into CASSHRVEGGYTF.

This clonotype was seen many times. This chain connects TRBV4-1 to TRBJ1-5; a weak D match, TRBD1 (5 bases). The germline CDR1 and CDR2 sequences are MGHRA and YSYEKL. CDR3 length: 15 residues. Trimming took off 0 bases at V and 5 bases at J, with 11 bases between the two ends. Here the CDR3 reads CASSQEWDGYQPQHF. For the CDR3, the DNA is TGCGCCAGCAGCCAAGAATGGGACGGCTATCAGCCCCAGCATTTT.

This clonotype was found many times. The V and J genes are TRBV18 and TRBJ2-1, with TRBD2 identical over 7 bases. CDR1 and CDR2 from the germline V gene are KGHSH and LQKENI. V lost 3 bases, J lost 5 bases, and 4 bases stayed unmatched. This CDR3 spans 14 amino acids. As DNA, the CDR3 is TGTGCCAGCTCACCCCCTAGCGGAGACAATGAGCAGTTCTTC. Translating it yields CASSPPSGDNEQFF.

This clonotype was seen a few times. The gene calls are TRBV20-1 and TRBJ2-1, with 9 nucleotides matching TRBD1. CDR1 DFQATT and CDR2 SNEGSKA come from the germline V gene (reference sequence). The CDR3 consists of 15 residues. V gave up 6 bases and J gave up 3 bases; unmatched junction bases: 9. The CDR3 here is CSATGTGSRYNEQFF. CDR3 coding DNA: TGCAGTGCAACCGGGACAGGGTCCCGCTACAATGAGCAGTTCTTC.

This clonotype showed up just a few times. The CDR3 DNA reads as TGTGCCAGCAGTTTAGGACAGTTCGGGTTCGGGAACACTGAAGCTTTCTTT. It is translated as CASSLGQFGFGNTEAFF. The genes are TRBV12-3 or TRBV12-4 and TRBJ1-1; maybe TRBD1 (5 bases). The CDR3 spans 17 residues. Trimming left V 1 base short and J 1 base short, with 16 bases between.

This chain links TRBV25-1 with TRBJ2-1, with 9 bases fitting TRBD2. CDR3 length: 15 amino acids. CDR1 and CDR2 from the germline V gene are MGHDK and SYGVNS. V was pared by 5 bases and J by 7 bases, with 9 bases of the junction left unmatched. The CDR3 region is CASSLLAGSGNEQFF. The CDR3 coding sequence is TGTGCCAGCAGTTTACTAGCGGGTTCAGGGAATGAGCAGTTCTTC.

The V gene is TRBV6-2 or TRBV6-3, the J gene TRBJ1-2; D is perhaps TRBD1 (6 bases). V dropped 8 bases and J dropped 2 bases, with 18 bases sitting between them. There are 15 residues in the CDR3. Germline CDR1 is MNHEY and CDR2 is SVGEGT. CDR3 sequence reads: CASVSMDRRNYGYTF. CDR3 sequence (DNA): TGTGCCAGCGTTTCGATGGACAGAAGAAACTATGGCTACACCTTC.

This clonotype has only a few counts. The chain combines TRBV12-3 or TRBV12-4 with TRBJ1-5; D is uncertain. V lost 2 bases to trimming and J lost 7 bases, with 9 bases between them. The CDR3 covers 13 residues. For the CDR3, the DNA is TGTGCCAGCAGTTTAAACGGTAAACAGCCCCAGCATTTT. Encoded protein: CASSLNGKQPQHF.